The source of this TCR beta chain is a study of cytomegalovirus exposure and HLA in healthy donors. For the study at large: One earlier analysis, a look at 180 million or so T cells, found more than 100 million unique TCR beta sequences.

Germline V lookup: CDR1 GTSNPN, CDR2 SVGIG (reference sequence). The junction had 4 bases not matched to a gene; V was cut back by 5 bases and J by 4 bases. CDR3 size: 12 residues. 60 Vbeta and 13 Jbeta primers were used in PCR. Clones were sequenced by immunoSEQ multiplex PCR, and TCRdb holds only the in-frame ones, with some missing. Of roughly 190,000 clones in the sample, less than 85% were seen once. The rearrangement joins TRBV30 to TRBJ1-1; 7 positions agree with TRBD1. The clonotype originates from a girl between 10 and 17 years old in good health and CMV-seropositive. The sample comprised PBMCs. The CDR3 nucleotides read TGTGCCTGGGACAGGGATTTCACTGAAGCTTTCTTT. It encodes CAWDRDFTEAFF.